Here is one T cell receptor beta chain with its context. The data are from a study of blood T cell repertoires in COVID-19. Some clones are missing from TCRdb's copy, which holds only in-frame ones; the method was immunoSEQ multiplex PCR. The table includes around 250,000 clones, 80% to 90% detected once. Germline values: CDR1 LGHNT, CDR2 FRNRAP. Deletions cut 3 bases from V and 7 bases from J, with 22 bases between. The CDR3 runs 18 residues. This TCR came from a woman between 35 and 50 years old who had been exposed to COVID-19. The chain combines TRBV12-5 with TRBJ1-6; D is possibly TRBD1 (6 bases). The sequencing input was PBMCs or T cells enriched from blood (not recorded which). CDR3 in amino acids: CASGFTKDSYMGNSPLHF. CDR3 DNA sequence: TGTGCTAGTGGTTTTACCAAGGACAGTTACATGGGGAATTCACCCCTCCACTTT.